A selection of T cell receptor beta chains follows, all from one sample in a study of shared clonotypes between healthy human individuals. The method was immunoSEQ multiplex PCR; TCRdb's version includes in-frame clones alone and lacks a portion of them. Here the sample spans about 700,000 clones, over 65% being singletons. Sequencing was performed on memory CD4+ T cells sorted from blood. The receptors originated from a woman aged 25-40 years in good health. CDR3s include the opening cysteine and the closing phenylalanine or tryptophan. Fields, in order: J gene, D gene, V gene, clone size, CDR3 protein, CDR3 DNA. D genes are given only for firm matches. Not all rows give a size; the values are once, few, many and, for expanded clones, a class.

J gene: TRBJ2-7; D gene: NA; V gene: TRBV6-1; clone size: NA; CDR3 protein: CASSAPLLAPHEQYF; CDR3 DNA: TGTGCCAGCAGTGCCCCACTTCTAGCCCCACACGAGCAGTACTTC
J gene: TRBJ2-6; D gene: NA; V gene: TRBV10-2; clone size: NA; CDR3 protein: CASSDGGVGANVLTF; CDR3 DNA: TGCGCCAGCAGTGATGGCGGTGTTGGGGCCAACGTCCTGACTTTC
J gene: TRBJ2-5; D gene: TRBD2; V gene: TRBV11-3; clone size: NA; CDR3 protein: CASSPGTSEQETQYF; CDR3 DNA: TGTGCCAGCAGCCCAGGAACTAGCGAACAAGAGACCCAGTACTTC
J gene: TRBJ1-1; D gene: NA; V gene: TRBV6-5; clone size: NA; CDR3 protein: CASSYQQGSAEAFF; CDR3 DNA: TGTGCCAGCAGTTACCAACAGGGTTCCGCTGAAGCTTTCTTT
J gene: TRBJ2-3; D gene: NA; V gene: TRBV5-4; clone size: NA; CDR3 protein: CASSLGQLADTQYF; CDR3 DNA: TGTGCCAGCAGCTTGGGTCAGCTCGCAGATACGCAGTATTTT
J gene: TRBJ1-5; D gene: NA; V gene: TRBV28; clone size: NA; CDR3 protein: CASSPVGMPPQHF; CDR3 DNA: TGTGCCAGCAGCCCCGTGGGCATGCCCCCCCAGCATTTT
J gene: TRBJ2-7; D gene: NA; V gene: TRBV29-1; clone size: many; CDR3 protein: CSVARLERGEQYF; CDR3 DNA: TGCAGCGTTGCGAGATTGGAAAGGGGCGAGCAGTACTTC
J gene: TRBJ1-1; D gene: TRBD1; V gene: TRBV18; clone size: NA; CDR3 protein: CASSLSTGMNTEAFF; CDR3 DNA: TGTGCCAGCTCACTCTCGACAGGGATGAACACTGAAGCTTTCTTT
J gene: TRBJ1-1; D gene: NA; V gene: TRBV19; clone size: NA; CDR3 protein: CASTHRAAYEAFF; CDR3 DNA: TGTGCCAGTACCCATCGGGCTGCATATGAAGCTTTCTTT
J gene: TRBJ1-2; D gene: NA; V gene: TRBV28; clone size: NA; CDR3 protein: CASSFRAGGYGYTF; CDR3 DNA: TGTGCCAGCAGTTTTCGGGCAGGAGGCTATGGCTACACCTTC
J gene: TRBJ1-2; D gene: NA; V gene: TRBV28; clone size: few; CDR3 protein: CASSFHQGNYGYTF; CDR3 DNA: TGTGCCAGCAGTTTCCATCAAGGGAACTATGGCTACACCTTC
J gene: TRBJ1-1; D gene: NA; V gene: TRBV7-8; clone size: NA; CDR3 protein: CASSLEDSTEAFF; CDR3 DNA: TGTGCCAGCAGCTTAGAAGACTCCACTGAAGCTTTCTTT
J gene: TRBJ2-5; D gene: TRBD2; V gene: TRBV4-1; clone size: NA; CDR3 protein: CASSPASGKTQYF; CDR3 DNA: TGCGCCAGCAGCCCGGCTAGCGGAAAGACCCAGTACTTC
J gene: TRBJ2-5; D gene: TRBD2; V gene: TRBV4-1; clone size: NA; CDR3 protein: CASSSRTSGVLETQYF; CDR3 DNA: TGCGCCAGCAGCTCAAGGACTAGCGGGGTGTTGGAGACCCAGTACTTC
J gene: TRBJ2-3; D gene: TRBD2; V gene: TRBV29-1; clone size: NA; CDR3 protein: CSAELAGETWTQYF; CDR3 DNA: TGCAGCGCCGAACTAGCGGGAGAGACGTGGACGCAGTATTTT
J gene: TRBJ1-1; D gene: TRBD1; V gene: TRBV2; clone size: NA; CDR3 protein: CASIPLAGGTEAFF; CDR3 DNA: TGTGCCAGCATACCCCTGGCAGGGGGGACTGAAGCTTTCTTT
J gene: TRBJ2-5; D gene: NA; V gene: TRBV5-5; clone size: once; CDR3 protein: CASSLREHKETQYF; CDR3 DNA: TGTGCCAGCAGCTTGAGGGAGCATAAAGAGACCCAGTACTTC
J gene: TRBJ1-2; D gene: NA; V gene: TRBV5-5; clone size: once; CDR3 protein: CASSLGQGGYGYTF; CDR3 DNA: TGTGCCAGCAGCTTGGGGCAGGGAGGATATGGCTACACCTTC
J gene: TRBJ2-1; D gene: TRBD1; V gene: TRBV30; clone size: NA; CDR3 protein: CARKDRDNEQFF; CDR3 DNA: TGTGCCAGAAAGGACAGGGACAATGAGCAGTTCTTC
J gene: TRBJ2-7; D gene: TRBD1; V gene: TRBV2; clone size: few; CDR3 protein: CASSRDRANEQYF; CDR3 DNA: TGTGCCAGCAGCAGGGACAGGGCCAACGAGCAGTACTTC
J gene: TRBJ1-2; D gene: NA; V gene: TRBV28; clone size: NA; CDR3 protein: CASSLVGRDYGYTF; CDR3 DNA: TGTGCCAGCAGTTTGGTCGGTCGGGACTATGGCTACACCTTC
J gene: TRBJ1-5; D gene: NA; V gene: TRBV25-1; clone size: NA; CDR3 protein: CASSESSSRADSDQPQHF; CDR3 DNA: TGTGCCAGCAGTGAAAGCTCCAGCCGGGCCGACTCGGATCAGCCCCAGCATTTT
J gene: TRBJ2-2; D gene: TRBD2; V gene: TRBV2; clone size: few; CDR3 protein: CASRGTSGRGFRTGELFF; CDR3 DNA: TGTGCCAGCAGGGGGACTAGCGGGAGAGGTTTTAGGACCGGGGAGCTGTTTTTT
J gene: TRBJ1-1; D gene: TRBD1; V gene: TRBV19; clone size: NA; CDR3 protein: CASSRGQANTEAFF; CDR3 DNA: TGTGCCAGTAGCAGAGGACAGGCCAACACTGAAGCTTTCTTT
J gene: TRBJ1-5; D gene: NA; V gene: TRBV6-7; clone size: few; CDR3 protein: CASSYPGYVNQPQHF; CDR3 DNA: TGTGCCAGCAGTTACCCAGGGTATGTCAATCAGCCCCAGCATTTT
J gene: TRBJ2-1; D gene: NA; V gene: TRBV30; clone size: NA; CDR3 protein: CAWSHTMVNEQFF; CDR3 DNA: TGTGCCTGGAGCCATACGATGGTGAATGAGCAGTTCTTC